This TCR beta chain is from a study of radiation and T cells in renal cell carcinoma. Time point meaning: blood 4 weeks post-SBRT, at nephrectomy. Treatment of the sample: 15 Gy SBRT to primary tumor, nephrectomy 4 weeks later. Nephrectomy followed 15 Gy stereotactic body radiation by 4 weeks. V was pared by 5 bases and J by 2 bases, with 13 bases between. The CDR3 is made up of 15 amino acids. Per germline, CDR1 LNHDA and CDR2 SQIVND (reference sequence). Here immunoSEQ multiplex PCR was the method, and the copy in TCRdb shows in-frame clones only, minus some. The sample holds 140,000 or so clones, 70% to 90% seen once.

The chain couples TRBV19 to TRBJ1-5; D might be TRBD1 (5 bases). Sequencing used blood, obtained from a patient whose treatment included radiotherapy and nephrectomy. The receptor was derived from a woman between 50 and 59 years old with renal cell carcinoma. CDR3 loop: CASSQGGEGNQPQHF. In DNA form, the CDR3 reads TGTGCCAGTAGTCAAGGAGGGGAGGGCAATCAGCCCCAGCATTTT. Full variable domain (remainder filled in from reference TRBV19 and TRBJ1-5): DGGITQSPKYLFRKEGQNVTLSCEQNLNHDAMYWYRQDPGQGLRLIYYSQIVNDFQKGDIAEGYSVSREKKESFPLTVTSAQKNPTAFYLCASSQGGEGNQPQHFGDGTRLSIL.